This T cell receptor beta chain is drawn from a study of control samples from healthy donors and cancer patients. Sequencing used immunoSEQ multiplex PCR; TCRdb keeps in-frame clones, though not all of them. The sample shows over 60,000 clones, over 85% of them seen only once. This clone was recorded only once. The sample consisted of PBMCs. This TCR was sampled from a woman aged 55 to 70 with head and neck cancer.

Written as DNA, the CDR3 is TGTGCTAGTCCTGACGGGAACTCCTACGAGCAGTACTTC. Protein: CASPDGNSYEQYF. The chain uses TRBV12-5 and TRBJ2-7; D possibly corresponds to TRBD2 (5 bases). V was pared by 8 bases and J by 0 bases, with 11 bases between. Germline assignment: CDR1 LGHNT and CDR2 FRNRAP. The CDR3 runs 13 residues.